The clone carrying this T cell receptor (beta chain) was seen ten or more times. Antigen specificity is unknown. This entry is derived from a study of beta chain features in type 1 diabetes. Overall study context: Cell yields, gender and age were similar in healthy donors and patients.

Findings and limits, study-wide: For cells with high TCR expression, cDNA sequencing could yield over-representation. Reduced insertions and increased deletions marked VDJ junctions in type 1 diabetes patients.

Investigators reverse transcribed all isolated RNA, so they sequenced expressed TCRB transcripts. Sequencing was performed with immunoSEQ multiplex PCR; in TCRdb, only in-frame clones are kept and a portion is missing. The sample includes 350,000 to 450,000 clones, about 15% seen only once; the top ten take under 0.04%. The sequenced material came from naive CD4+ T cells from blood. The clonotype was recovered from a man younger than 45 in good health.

CDR3 coding DNA: TGCGCCAGCAGCTCTTCTAGGCTTCATGAGCAGTTCTTC. Amino acid sequence: CASSSSRLHEQFF. This sequence joins TRBV4-1 and TRBJ2-1; D is ambiguous. The CDR3 has 13 residues. Germline V lookup: CDR1 MGHRA, CDR2 YSYEKL. The ends were cut back, 5 bases at V and 8 bases at J, with 13 bases in the middle.